These 19 T cell receptor beta chains were all obtained from the same sample, sequenced in a study of CD8 T cells in Susac syndrome. A quantity of roughly 0.5 to 1 ug RNA underwent reverse transcription using random hexamers. TCRdb passed the immunoSEQ multiplex PCR reads through MiXCR, listing each CDR3 protein once. The sample gives about 140,000 distinct CDR3 sequences, approximately 96% of which show up once; over 0.1% is in the top ten. Sequencing input: CD4+ T cells from PBMCs. The receptors were sampled from a human donor with multiple sclerosis.

The chain recombines TRBV20-1 with TRBJ2-7; 10 bases line up with TRBD1. Germline V gives CDR1 DFQATT, CDR2 SNEGSKA (reference sequence). The CDR3 sequence is 14 residues long. V lost 6 bases to trimming and J lost 5 bases; unmatched junction nucleotides: 10. Written as DNA, the CDR3 is TGCAGTGCCCTATACCCGACAGGGGGCCACGAGCAGTACTTC. The encoded protein is CSALYPTGGHEQYF.

V and J are TRBV20-1 and TRBJ1-5; D is undetermined. V was pared by 3 bases and J by 4 bases, with 10 bases between. This CDR3 comprises 13 residues. CDR1 is DFQATT and CDR2 is SNEGSKA in the germline V gene (reference sequence). The CDR3 region is CSARELQNQPQHF. CDR3 DNA: TGCAGTGCTAGGGAGCTACAGAATCAGCCCCAGCATTTT.

This CDR3 reads CSATLQRIQETQYF. The CDR3 DNA reads as TGCAGTGCCACGCTACAGAGAATCCAAGAGACCCAGTACTTC. The gene calls are TRBV20-1 and TRBJ2-5; D is unresolved. V was pared by 6 bases and J by 1 base, with 15 bases between. In germline, CDR1 is DFQATT, CDR2 SNEGSKA (reference sequence). The CDR3 covers 14 residues.

The chain employs TRBV28 and TRBJ1-1; D ambiguous. From germline, CDR1 is MDHEN and CDR2 SYDVKM. V lost 7 bases and J lost 5, with 20 bases in between. The CDR3 runs to 15 residues. CDR3 bases: TGTGCCAGCATTCCCAAATTGACAAGAAGAACTGAAGCTTTCTTT. This gives the protein CASIPKLTRRTEAFF.

This sequence joins TRBV7-2 and TRBJ2-1; 8 positions match TRBD2. The CDR3 runs 15 residues. Germline-derived CDR1 and CDR2 are SGHTA and FQGNSA. V dropped 5 bases and J dropped 5; count of bases not matched to a gene: 8. CDR3 nucleotides: TGTGCCAGCAGCAGACGCAGCGGGAGTGACAATGAGCAGTTCTTC. The encoded protein is CASSRRSGSDNEQFF.

This clonotype was counted a single time. J is TRBJ1-1 and V is TRBV20-1; the D is unclear. V lost 6 bases and J lost 8, with 19 bases in between. The CDR3 consists of 13 residues. Germline values: CDR1 DFQATT, CDR2 SNEGSKA (reference sequence). The CDR3 spells CSALQRRRLEAFF. For the CDR3, the DNA is TGCAGTGCGCTACAGCGCCGGAGGCTGGAAGCTTTCTTT.

The chain carries TRBV3-1 and TRBJ2-5; no definite D call. V was clipped by 3 bases and J by 2 bases, with 13 bases between them. The germline V gene has CDR1 LGHDT and CDR2 YNNKEL (reference sequence). This CDR3 contains 15 residues. The CDR3 region has the DNA TGTGCCAGCAGCCACTCGGCAGAAAATCAAGAGACCCAGTACTTC. Its translation is CASSHSAENQETQYF.

The rearrangement links TRBV29-1 to TRBJ2-3, with a possible D match to TRBD1 (6 bases). The CDR3 has 12 amino acids. Germline V gene sequence: CDR1 SQVTM, CDR2 ANQGSEA. V was trimmed by 4 bases and J by 4 bases, leaving 9 bases between them. The CDR3 loop is CSVGQGSDTQYF. The DNA of the CDR3 is TGCAGCGTTGGGCAGGGGTCAGATACGCAGTATTTT.

The chain couples TRBV13 to TRBJ1-3; D gene ambiguous. This CDR3 is 13 amino acids long. Germline V gives CDR1 PRHDT, CDR2 FYEKMQ (reference sequence). V was pared by 3 bases and J by 2 bases, with 5 bases between. The CDR3 spells CASSFLTGNTIYF. The CDR3 nucleotides read TGTGCCAGCAGCTTTCTTACTGGAAACACCATATATTTT.

V gene TRBV28 combines with J gene TRBJ2-7, with D unclear. With 5 bases removed from V and 2 bases from J, the gap between germline ends came to 10 bases. Germline values: CDR1 MDHEN, CDR2 SYDVKM. The CDR3 runs 13 residues. Here the CDR3 reads CASSLPPAYEQYF. Here the CDR3 DNA reads TGTGCCAGCAGTCTCCCCCCTGCCTACGAGCAGTACTTC.

The chain couples TRBV24-1 to TRBJ2-3; TRBD2 agrees at 7 bases. Germline trimming cut 7 bases from V and 5 bases from J; bases unmatched to any gene: 8. From germline, CDR1 is KGHDR and CDR2 SFDVKD. The CDR3 has 14 residues. This chain's CDR3 is CATSLAVGEDTQYF. The CDR3 nucleotides are TGTGCCACCAGCCTAGCGGTAGGAGAAGATACGCAGTATTTT.

The CDR3 region has the DNA TGCAGCGTTCACCAGGGGCAGGCGAACACTGAAGCTTTCTTT. Its protein is CSVHQGQANTEAFF. The chain is built from TRBV29-1 and TRBJ1-1; D is perhaps TRBD1 (6 bases). Germline-derived CDR1 and CDR2 are SQVTM and ANQGSEA. V was cut by 5 bases and J by 1 base, with 14 bases left in between. The CDR3 loop spans 14 amino acids. Looking up the rest from reference TRBV29-1 and TRBJ1-1 gives the full variable domain: SAVISQKPSRDICQRGTSLTIQCQVDSQVTMMFWYRQQPGQSLTLIATANQGSEATYESGFVIDKFPISRPNLTFSTLTVSNMSPEDSSIYLCSVHQGQANTEAFFGQGTRLTVV.

The chain combines TRBV3-1 with TRBJ1-1; D gene ambiguous. Germline V CDR1 and CDR2: LGHDT, YNNKEL (reference sequence). The CDR3 is made up of 12 amino acids. Trimming cost V 4 bases and J 6 bases, with 9 bases left between them. The CDR3 sequence is CASSPGRSEAFF. The DNA of the CDR3 is TGTGCCAGCAGCCCCGGGAGGTCTGAAGCTTTCTTT.

CDR3 residues: CASSRDSYGYTF. CDR3 DNA: TGTGCCAGTAGCCGGGACAGCTATGGCTACACCTTC. The gene calls are TRBV12-3 or TRBV12-4 and TRBJ1-2, with 7 bases lining up with TRBD1. J gave up 4 bases and V 9 bases, and 5 bases lay outside the gene matches. CDR3 length equals 12 residues.

The V and J genes are TRBV7-8 and TRBJ2-1; no firm D call. This CDR3 is 14 amino acids long. The ends were cut back, 2 bases at V and 7 bases at J, with 12 bases in the middle. Per the germline V gene, CDR1 is SGHVS and CDR2 is FQNEAQ. CDR3 coding DNA: TGTGCCAGCAGCTTAAAGGGCCGAAGGAATGAGCAGTTCTTC. This translates into CASSLKGRRNEQFF. Based on the CDR3 plus reference TRBV7-8 and TRBJ2-1, the full variable domain is GAGVSQSPRYKVAKRGQDVALRCDPISGHVSLFWYQQALGQGPEFLTYFQNEAQLDKSGLPSDRFFAERPEGSVSTLKIQRTQQEDSAVYLCASSLKGRRNEQFFGPGTRLTVL.

The chain joins TRBV19 to TRBJ1-2; perhaps TRBD1 as D (6 bases). Trimming stripped 5 bases from V and 6 bases from J, with 10 bases between. CDR3 size: 12 residues. Germline V CDR1 and CDR2: LNHDA, SQIVND (reference sequence). The CDR3 nucleotides are TGTGCCAGTAGTCACAGGGAGGATGGCTACACCTTC. Its translation is CASSHREDGYTF.

This chain uses TRBV7-2 with TRBJ2-1; 8 nucleotides match TRBD2. The V gene end was trimmed by 5 bases and the J gene end by 13 bases; junction bases not matched to a gene: 13. The length of the CDR3 is 14 residues. Per germline, CDR1 SGHTA and CDR2 FQGNSA. CDR3 bases: TGTGCCAGCAGCCCATCACCCGGCGGGGGGACTCAGTTCTTC. Translated, it gives CASSPSPGGGTQFF.

V is TRBV2 and J is TRBJ2-1, with TRBD1 identical over 9 bases. Germline CDR1 and CDR2: SNHLY and FYNNEI. Germline trimming cut 8 bases from V and 7 bases from J; bases unmatched to any gene: 6. The CDR3 is made up of 13 amino acids. The CDR3, as DNA: TGTGCCAGCGGGGACAGGGCTGGGAATGAGCAGTTCTTC. This translates into CASGDRAGNEQFF.

The J gene is TRBJ2-2, the V gene TRBV29-1; 8 bases are a match to TRBD1. The junction had 8 bases not matched to a gene; V was cut back by 1 base and J by 4 bases. The CDR3 extends over 16 amino acids. Germline lookup yields CDR1 SQVTM and CDR2 ANQGSEA. The CDR3 loop reads CSVEGQGAFATGELFF. CDR3 DNA: TGCAGCGTTGAAGGCCAGGGGGCGTTCGCCACCGGGGAGCTGTTTTTT.